Below are 21 T cell receptor beta chains sequenced from a single sample in a study of blood T cell repertoires in COVID-19. This table comes from immunoSEQ multiplex PCR, and its TCRdb copy is limited to in-frame clones, with some not included. The sample yields fewer than 150,000 clones, approximately 80% seen once. Sequenced input: peripheral blood. Every receptor here comes from a man aged 55 to 70 who had recovered from COVID-19.

The genes are TRBV21-1 and TRBJ2-6; TRBD1 is the table's D call and was not checked against the DNA. TRBV21-1 corresponds to a pseudogene. This CDR3 has 19 amino acids. CDR3 sequence (DNA): TGTGCCAGCAGCAAATCTTCGACAGGGGCGAGCTCTGGGGCCAACGTCCTGACTTTC. It encodes CASSKSSTGASSGANVLTF.

V usage is TRBV10-3 and J usage is TRBJ2-3; maybe TRBD2 (5 bases). Germline CDR1 ENHRY, CDR2 SYGVKD. Trimming removed 6 bases from V and 3 bases from J, with 22 bases in between. The CDR3 sequence is 17 residues long. The CDR3 DNA reads as TGTGCCATCAGCGAGACCCTCGGGGTTTCGGGGACAGATACGCAGTATTTT. Amino acid sequence: CAISETLGVSGTDTQYF.

V and J are TRBV6-1 and TRBJ1-5, with a possible D match to TRBD1 (6 bases). The CDR3 has 18 residues. Trimming removed 4 bases from V and 0 bases from J, with 19 bases in between. The germline V gene encodes CDR1 MNHNS and CDR2 SASEGT. The CDR3 sequence: CASSALQRQAYSNQPQHF. CDR3 in DNA: TGTGCCAGCAGTGCCCTCCAACGACAGGCCTATAGCAATCAGCCCCAGCATTTT.

The chain joins TRBV18 to TRBJ2-1; 10 positions match TRBD2. The CDR3 has 16 residues. Germline lookup yields CDR1 KGHSH and CDR2 LQKENI. With 5 bases clipped from V and 2 bases from J, the junction kept 6 bases outside the gene matches. This CDR3 reads CASSTRTSGAYNEQFF. The CDR3 region has the DNA TGTGCCAGCTCAACCCGGACTAGCGGAGCCTACAATGAGCAGTTCTTC.

In its sample, this clone was seen a few times. The gene calls are TRBV6-5 and TRBJ1-1; TRBD1 agrees at 8 bases. Trimming removed 7 bases from V and 5 bases from J; junction bases left unmatched: 12. This CDR3 has 15 residues. Looked up from germline, CDR1 is MNHEY and CDR2 is SVGAGI. The CDR3: CASNANHRGWTEAFF. CDR3 DNA sequence: TGTGCCAGCAACGCGAACCACAGGGGGTGGACTGAAGCTTTCTTT.

This chain uses TRBV7-6 with TRBJ2-1, with 7 positions matching TRBD2. Trimming cost V 4 bases and J 3 bases; bases outside gene matches: 9. The CDR3 is 16 amino acids. Germline V gene lookup returns CDR1 SGHVS and CDR2 FNYEAQ. Here the CDR3 DNA reads TGTGCCAGCAGCTCAGGGACTACAAACTTCTACAATGAGCAGTTCTTC. It encodes CASSSGTTNFYNEQFF.

The chain links TRBV5-6 to TRBJ1-2; 9 positions agree with TRBD1. J lost 2 bases, V lost 4 bases, and 9 bases had no gene match. Germline V CDR1 and CDR2: SGHDT, YYEEEE. This CDR3 contains 16 residues. CDR3 residues: CASSPGTGTLNYGYTF. The CDR3 DNA is TGTGCCAGCAGCCCCGGGACAGGGACCCTAAACTATGGCTACACCTTC.

The V and J genes are TRBV6-4 and TRBJ2-3; the D is unclear. CDR3 length: 15 residues. Trimming shortened V by 0 bases and J by 7 bases, and 14 bases separated the two germline ends. The germline gives CDR1 MRHNA, CDR2 SNTAGT. The DNA of the CDR3 is TGTGCCAGCAGTGACTCGCCCGCATCACTTAATACGCAGTATTTT. Protein product: CASSDSPASLNTQYF.

This clone was recorded many times. The chain is built from TRBV19 and TRBJ2-5, with 7 positions matching TRBD1. Germline-derived CDR1 and CDR2 are LNHDA and SQIVND (reference sequence). The CDR3 is 13 amino acids. Trimming at V came to 3 bases and at J to 3 bases, leaving 1 base not matched to a gene. In nucleotides, the CDR3 is TGTGCCAGTAGTATTCAGGGGGAAGAGACCCAGTACTTC. This sequence encodes CASSIQGEETQYF.

The rearrangement links TRBV28 to TRBJ1-3; maybe TRBD1 (5 bases). Trimming pared 7 bases from V and 1 base from J, leaving 11 bases between. The CDR3 covers 14 residues. Per germline, CDR1 MDHEN and CDR2 SYDVKM. Written as DNA, the CDR3 is TGTGCCAGCATAATGGGGCAGTCTGGAAACACCATATATTTT. Its protein product is CASIMGQSGNTIYF.

This chain joins TRBV7-9 and TRBJ2-2, with D possibly TRBD2 on 5 matching bases. V was clipped by 7 bases and J by 3 bases, with 15 bases between them. CDR1 is SEHNR and CDR2 is FQNEAQ in the germline V gene (reference sequence). The CDR3 is 15 residues long. The CDR3 coding sequence is TGTGCCAGCACTTCAGCGGTGGGGTACACCGGGGAGCTGTTTTTT. This sequence encodes CASTSAVGYTGELFF.

The J gene is TRBJ2-2, the V gene TRBV7-9, with D perhaps matching TRBD1 (6 bases). This CDR3 is built from 17 residues. V was shortened by 6 bases and J by 0 bases, with 17 bases between the two germline ends. Per germline, CDR1 SEHNR and CDR2 FQNEAQ (reference sequence). Here the CDR3 DNA reads TGTGCCAGCAGTTCACCCAAGGGACACCCGAACACCGGGGAGCTGTTTTTT. Its protein is CASSSPKGHPNTGELFF.

The J gene is TRBJ1-1, the V gene TRBV19, with D possibly matching TRBD1 (5 bases). Germline assignment: CDR1 LNHDA and CDR2 SQIVND (reference sequence). Trimming took 3 bases from V and 10 from J, leaving 12 bases between them. The CDR3 totals 12 residues. The DNA of the CDR3 is TGTGCCAGTAGTATGAACGTGGGGCTAGCTTTCTTT. It is translated as CASSMNVGLAFF.

This clone was counted a few times. The gene calls are TRBV3-1 (or the pseudogene TRBV3-2) and TRBJ1-1; D might be TRBD1 (6 bases). Germline V lookup: CDR1 LGHDT, CDR2 YNNKEL (reference sequence). The CDR3 has 14 amino acids. V dropped 3 bases and J dropped 4 bases, with 12 bases sitting between them. The CDR3 is CASSQVTGTTEAFF. The DNA of the CDR3 is TGTGCCAGCAGCCAGGTCACAGGGACCACTGAAGCTTTCTTT.

This chain uses TRBV30 with TRBJ1-2, with 8 bases fitting TRBD1. The germline V gene encodes CDR1 GTSNPN and CDR2 SVGIG (reference sequence). V shed 2 bases and J 3 bases; nucleotides not matched to a gene: 8. This CDR3 comprises 15 residues. The CDR3 spells CAWSLDRGSDYGYTF. CDR3 sequence (DNA): TGTGCCTGGAGTCTAGACAGGGGTAGTGACTATGGCTACACCTTC.

As DNA, the CDR3 is TGTGCCAGCAGTATGACAGGGAAAAGGGAGACCCAGTACTTC. This sequence encodes CASSMTGKRETQYF. The gene calls are TRBV28 and TRBJ2-5, with TRBD1 matching over 7 bases. From germline, CDR1 is MDHEN and CDR2 SYDVKM. The length of the CDR3 is 14 residues. After removal of 5 bases from V and 5 bases from J, the junction contained 8 bases not matched to a gene.

The chain uses TRBV14 and TRBJ2-2; 10 nucleotides align to TRBD1. Trimming at V came to 6 bases and at J to 5 bases, leaving 3 bases not matched to a gene. Germline CDR1 is SGHDN and CDR2 is FVKESK. The CDR3 is made up of 14 amino acids. Here the CDR3 DNA reads TGTGCCAGCAGGTGGACAGGGGGAACCGGGGAGCTGTTTTTT. This encodes CASRWTGGTGELFF.

The rearrangement joins TRBV5-6 to TRBJ1-1; 8 positions agree with TRBD1. The germline V gene has CDR1 SGHDT and CDR2 YYEEEE. V lost 6 bases to trimming and J lost 4 bases; unmatched junction nucleotides: 5. CDR3 size: 13 residues. The CDR3: CASTVTGGTEAFF. Written as DNA, the CDR3 is TGTGCCAGCACCGTCACAGGGGGCACTGAAGCTTTCTTT.

This chain joins TRBV28 and TRBJ2-1, with 7 bases that match TRBD1. The CDR3 contains 14 residues. V was clipped by 5 bases and J by 9 bases; unmatched bases: 10. CDR1 and CDR2 from the germline V gene are MDHEN and SYDVKM. Written as DNA, the CDR3 is TGTGCCAGCAGTACCTCCGGGACAGTCGGTGAGCAGTTCTTC. It yields the protein CASSTSGTVGEQFF.

This clone was counted a few times. The J gene is TRBJ2-3, the V gene TRBV7-2; possibly TRBD2 for D (6 bases). There are 15 residues in the CDR3. V lost 3 bases to trimming and J lost 4 bases, with 14 bases between them. The germline V gene has CDR1 SGHTA and CDR2 FQGNSA. CDR3 coding DNA: TGTGCCAGCAGCTTGGGACTTGTCGGCGCAGATACGCAGTATTTT. It codes for CASSLGLVGADTQYF.

The rearrangement uses TRBV18 and TRBJ1-1; no firm D call. The CDR3 runs 14 residues. Deletions cut 3 bases from V and 0 bases from J, with 8 bases between. Looked up from germline, CDR1 is KGHSH and CDR2 is LQKENI. CDR3 amino acids: CASSPRGVNTEAFF. The CDR3 bases are TGTGCCAGCTCACCCCGCGGTGTGAACACTGAAGCTTTCTTT. The complete variable domain, with remaining parts taken from reference TRBV18 and TRBJ1-1, reads NAGVMQNPRHLVRRRGQEARLRCSPMKGHSHVYWYRQLPEEGLKFMVYLQKENIIDESGMPKERFSAEFPKEGPSILRIQQVVRGDSAAYFCASSPRGVNTEAFFGQGTRLTVV.